This is a list of T cell receptor beta chains from one sample in a study of neoadjuvant anti-PD-1 for oral cavity cancer. Libraries were prepared by immunoSEQ multiplex PCR; TCRdb keeps only in-frame clonotypes and omits some of them. The sample carries about 72,000 clones, roughly 85% recorded once. Sequencing used PBMCs, obtained after nivolumab (anti-PD-1) treatment. The receptors were sampled from a person between 35 and 79 years old with oral cavity squamous cell carcinoma. The CDR3 runs from the conserved cysteine through the conserved F or W. A D gene is named only where the DNA matches it firmly. Some rows mark clone size as missing; the rest say once, few, many or name a class of expanded clone.

TRBV12-5	TRBJ2-7	-	-	TGTGCTAGTGGTTTGGAGGACTACTACGAGCAGTACTTC	CASGLEDYYEQYF
TRBV19	TRBJ1-5	-	-	TGTGCCAGTAGTCGGACAATTAATAGCAATCAGCCCCAGCATTTT	CASSRTINSNQPQHF
TRBV6-5	TRBJ1-2	TRBD1	-	TGTGCCATCAAGGAGGGGGCAGCTAACTATGGCTACACCTTC	CAIKEGAANYGYTF
TRBV20-1	TRBJ2-7	-	-	TGCAGTGCTATCCTTCCCCCCCTGCAGTACTTC	CSAILPPLQYF
TRBV11-2	TRBJ1-1	-	-	TGTGCCAGCAGCTTAGCGGGTAGTGGCACTGAAGCTTTCTTT	CASSLAGSGTEAFF
TRBV25-1	TRBJ2-1	-	-	TGTGCCAGCAAAAAGATGAGGTTAAAAATCACTGAGCAGTTCTTC	CASKKMRLKITEQFF
TRBV5-4	TRBJ1-1	-	-	TGTGCCAGCAGCCTGGAGGTCAACACTGAAGCTTTCTTT	CASSLEVNTEAFF
TRBV6-5	TRBJ2-3	TRBD1	-	TGTGCCAGCAGTCCCCCGGGACAGGACGTACATACGCAGTATTTT	CASSPPGQDVHTQYF
TRBV6-6	TRBJ1-5	TRBD1	-	TGTGCCAGCAGTGCTACAGGGGGCGGAGGGAGTCAGCCCCAGCATTTT	CASSATGGGGSQPQHF
TRBV11-1	TRBJ1-1	-	few	TGTGCCAGCAGCCCCCGGGAAGAAGCTTTCTTT	CASSPREEAFF
TRBV6-5	TRBJ1-4	TRBD1	-	TGTGCCAGCAGTTACTCCCTTCGACAGGGAGGCGAAAAACTGTTTTTT	CASSYSLRQGGEKLFF
TRBV7-3	TRBJ2-1	TRBD2	-	TGTGCCAGCAGCTTACTAGCGGGAGGGGGATACAATGAGCAGTTCTTC	CASSLLAGGGYNEQFF
TRBV6-5	TRBJ2-7	TRBD2	-	TGTGCCAGCAGTTATGGGACTAGCGGGGTCTACGGGCAGTACTTC	CASSYGTSGVYGQYF
TRBV2	TRBJ2-1	-	-	TGTGCCAGCACCGCCGTGGGGGGCCGAGGAGGGTACAATGAGCAGTTCTTC	CASTAVGGRGGYNEQFF
TRBV6-5	TRBJ2-3	-	-	TGTGCCAGCAGTGTACAGTCGGGAGACACAGATACGCAGTATTTT	CASSVQSGDTDTQYF
TRBV28	TRBJ1-2	-	-	TGTGCCAGCAGCCCTTTGAGGGGGGGCGTCTATGGCTACACCTTC	CASSPLRGGVYGYTF
TRBV6-1	TRBJ2-2	TRBD2	once	TGTGCCAGCAGTGGGTTAGCGGGACCCCCCGGGGAGCTGTTTTTT	CASSGLAGPPGELFF
TRBV29-1	TRBJ2-7	TRBD2	-	TGCAGCGTTGACGCGGGAGGGCCGGGGGAGCAGTACTTC	CSVDAGGPGEQYF
TRBV19	TRBJ1-1	-	-	TGTGCCAGTAGTATCGGCCTGGACACTGAAGCTTTCTTT	CASSIGLDTEAFF
TRBV2	TRBJ2-2	-	-	TGTGCCAGCAGGGCGGAGGCGAACACCGGGGAGCTGTTTTTT	CASRAEANTGELFF
TRBV18	TRBJ1-5	TRBD1	once	TGTGCCAGCTCTCCACAGGGGGCGAGCAATCAGCCCCAGCATTTT	CASSPQGASNQPQHF
TRBV27	TRBJ1-2	-	few	TGTGCCAGCAGGACGGTCGGGCAGGAAGGCTACACCTTC	CASRTVGQEGYTF
TRBV5-1	TRBJ1-1	-	-	TGCGCCAGCAGCTTGGATATAGGGGCGAGCACTGAAGCTTTCTTT	CASSLDIGASTEAFF
TRBV7-8	TRBJ2-7	TRBD1	-	TGTGCCAGCAGCCCGGACAGGGCCTCCTACGAGCAGTACTTC	CASSPDRASYEQYF
TRBV6-1	TRBJ1-5	-	-	TGTGCCAGCGATAACAGGGGCAATCAGCCCCAGCATTTT	CASDNRGNQPQHF
TRBV7-9	TRBJ2-2	-	-	TGTGCCAGCAGCTCCCCCTTAAAGGGGACCGGGGAGCTGTTTTTT	CASSSPLKGTGELFF
TRBV7-3	TRBJ2-1	TRBD1	-	TGTGCCAGCAGCTTAAGCGACAGGGATGAGCAGTTCTTC	CASSLSDRDEQFF
TRBV7-8	TRBJ1-2	-	-	TGTGCCAGCAGCTTAGCCCAGGAAGGAGGCTACACCTTC	CASSLAQEGGYTF
TRBV6-6	TRBJ2-7	-	-	TGTGCCAGCAGCGACCGGGCCACCTACGAGCAGTACTTC	CASSDRATYEQYF
TRBV29-1	TRBJ2-3	TRBD1	-	TGCAGCTCGGGGACAGGATATAGCACAGATACGCAGTATTTT	CSSGTGYSTDTQYF
TRBV27	TRBJ2-7	TRBD1	-	TGTGCCAGCAGTACCCTTGGGACAGGGACCTACGAGCAGTACTTC	CASSTLGTGTYEQYF
TRBV5-8	TRBJ2-7	-	-	TGTGCCAGCAGCTTGGTAGGGCAGTACTTC	CASSLVGQYF
TRBV5-1	TRBJ1-1	TRBD1	-	TGCGCCAGCAGCACGGGACAGTCCAGCGCTGAAGCTTTCTTT	CASSTGQSSAEAFF
TRBV6-5	TRBJ1-2	-	-	TGTGCCAGCACCTACTCGGATGGGAGATATGGCTACACCTTC	CASTYSDGRYGYTF
TRBV29-1	TRBJ2-7	-	-	TGCAGCGTTGTACAGGGACCTTACGAGCAGTACTTC	CSVVQGPYEQYF